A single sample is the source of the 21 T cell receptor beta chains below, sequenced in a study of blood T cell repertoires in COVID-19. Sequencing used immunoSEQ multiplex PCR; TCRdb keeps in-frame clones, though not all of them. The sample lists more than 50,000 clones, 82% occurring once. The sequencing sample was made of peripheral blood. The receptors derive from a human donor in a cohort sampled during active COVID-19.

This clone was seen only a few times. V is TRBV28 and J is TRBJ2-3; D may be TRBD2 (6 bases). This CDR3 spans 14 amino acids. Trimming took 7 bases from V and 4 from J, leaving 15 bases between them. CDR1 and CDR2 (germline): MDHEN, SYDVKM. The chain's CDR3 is CASMGQGGPDTQYF. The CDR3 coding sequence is TGTGCCAGCATGGGGCAGGGAGGTCCAGATACGCAGTATTTT.

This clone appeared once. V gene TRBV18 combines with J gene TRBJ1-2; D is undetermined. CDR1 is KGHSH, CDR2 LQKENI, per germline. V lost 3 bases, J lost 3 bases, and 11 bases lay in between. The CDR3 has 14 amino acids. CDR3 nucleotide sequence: TGTGCCAGCTCACCGACAACGGCTGACTATGGCTACACCTTC. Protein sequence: CASSPTTADYGYTF.

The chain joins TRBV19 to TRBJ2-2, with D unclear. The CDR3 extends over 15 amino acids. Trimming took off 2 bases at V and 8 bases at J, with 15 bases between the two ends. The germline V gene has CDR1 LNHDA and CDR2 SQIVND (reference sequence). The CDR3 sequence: CASSISWSSQGELFF. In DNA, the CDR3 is TGTGCCAGTAGTATATCGTGGAGCTCCCAAGGGGAGCTGTTTTTT. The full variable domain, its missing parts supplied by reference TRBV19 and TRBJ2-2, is DGGITQSPKYLFRKEGQNVTLSCEQNLNHDAMYWYRQDPGQGLRLIYYSQIVNDFQKGDIAEGYSVSREKKESFPLTVTSAQKNPTAFYLCASSISWSSQGELFFGEGSRLTVL.

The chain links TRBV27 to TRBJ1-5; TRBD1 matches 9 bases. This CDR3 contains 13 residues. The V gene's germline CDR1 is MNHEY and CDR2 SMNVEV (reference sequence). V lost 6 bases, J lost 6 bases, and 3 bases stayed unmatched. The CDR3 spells CASSQTGGQPQHF. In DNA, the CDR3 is TGTGCCAGCAGCCAGACAGGGGGTCAGCCCCAGCATTTT.

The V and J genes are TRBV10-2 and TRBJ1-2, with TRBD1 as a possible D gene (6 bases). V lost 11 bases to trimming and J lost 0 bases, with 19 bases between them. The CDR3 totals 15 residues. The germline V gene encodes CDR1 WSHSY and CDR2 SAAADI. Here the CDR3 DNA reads TGCGCCGCCGCTACCAGGGAGGGGGCTAACTATGGCTACACCTTC. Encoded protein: CAAATREGANYGYTF.

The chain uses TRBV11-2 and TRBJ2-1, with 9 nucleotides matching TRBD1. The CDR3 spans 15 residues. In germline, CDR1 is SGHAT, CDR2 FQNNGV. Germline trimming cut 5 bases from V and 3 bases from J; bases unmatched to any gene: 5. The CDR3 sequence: CASSGGDRDYNEQFF. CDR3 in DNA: TGTGCCAGCAGCGGGGGGGACAGGGACTACAATGAGCAGTTCTTC.

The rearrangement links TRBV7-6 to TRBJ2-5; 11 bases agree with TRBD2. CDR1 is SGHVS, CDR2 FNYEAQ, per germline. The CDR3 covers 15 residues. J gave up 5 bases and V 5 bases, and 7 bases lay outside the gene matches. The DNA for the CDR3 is TGTGCCAGCAGCCTACTAGCGGGGGAAAGGGAGACCCAGTACTTC. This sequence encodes CASSLLAGERETQYF.

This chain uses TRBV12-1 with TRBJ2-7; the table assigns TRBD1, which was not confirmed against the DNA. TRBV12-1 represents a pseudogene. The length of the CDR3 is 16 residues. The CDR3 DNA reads TGTGCCAGCAGCCGAAGGACCGGGACAGAAGTGGACGAGCAGTACGTC. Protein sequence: CASSRRTGTEVDEQYV.

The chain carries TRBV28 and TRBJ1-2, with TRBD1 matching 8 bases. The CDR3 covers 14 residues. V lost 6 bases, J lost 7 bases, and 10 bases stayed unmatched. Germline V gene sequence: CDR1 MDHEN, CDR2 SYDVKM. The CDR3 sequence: CASSKRTGFSGYTF. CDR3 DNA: TGTGCCAGCAGCAAGAGGACAGGGTTTAGTGGCTACACCTTC.

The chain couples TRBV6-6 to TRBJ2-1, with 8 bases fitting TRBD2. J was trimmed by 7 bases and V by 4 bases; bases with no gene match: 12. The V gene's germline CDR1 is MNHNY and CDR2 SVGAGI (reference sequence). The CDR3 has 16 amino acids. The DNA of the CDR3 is TGTGCCAGCAGTTGGCTCCTTACGGGGGGGGCGAATGAGCAGTTCTTC. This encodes CASSWLLTGGANEQFF.

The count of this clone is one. DNA for the CDR3: TGCGCCAGCAGCCAAGTAACAGGGGATCTCTATGGCTACACCTTC. Protein product: CASSQVTGDLYGYTF. The chain has TRBV4-1 and TRBJ1-2; 7 bases match TRBD1. The CDR3 is 15 amino acids. Unmatched junction bases numbered 6, after V lost 1 base and J lost 4 bases. Germline V gives CDR1 MGHRA, CDR2 YSYEKL.

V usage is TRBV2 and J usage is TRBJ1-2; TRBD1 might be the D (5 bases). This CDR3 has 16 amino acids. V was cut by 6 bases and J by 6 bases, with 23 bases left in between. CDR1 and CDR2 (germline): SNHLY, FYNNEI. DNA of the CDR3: TGTGCCAGCAGCGCCGCCCCCGCAGGGAACCCTGATGGCTACACCTTC. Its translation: CASSAAPAGNPDGYTF.

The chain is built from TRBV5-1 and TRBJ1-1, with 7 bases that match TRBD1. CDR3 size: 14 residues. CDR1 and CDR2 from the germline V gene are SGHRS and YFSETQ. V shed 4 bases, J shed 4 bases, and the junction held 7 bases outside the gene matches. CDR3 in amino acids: CASSLAGGSTEAFF. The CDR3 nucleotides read TGCGCCAGCAGCCTGGCAGGGGGAAGCACTGAAGCTTTCTTT.

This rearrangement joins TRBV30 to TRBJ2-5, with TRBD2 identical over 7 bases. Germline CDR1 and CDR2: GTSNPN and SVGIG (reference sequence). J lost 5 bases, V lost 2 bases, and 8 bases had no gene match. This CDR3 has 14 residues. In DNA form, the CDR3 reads TGTGCCTGGAGTTTGGGGGGGATTTCGGAGACCCAGTACTTC. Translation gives CAWSLGGISETQYF.

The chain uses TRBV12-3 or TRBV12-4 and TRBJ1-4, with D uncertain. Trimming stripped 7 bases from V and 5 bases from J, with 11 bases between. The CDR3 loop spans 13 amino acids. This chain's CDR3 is CASKSRYNEKLFF. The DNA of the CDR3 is TGTGCCAGCAAATCCAGGTACAATGAAAAACTGTTTTTT.

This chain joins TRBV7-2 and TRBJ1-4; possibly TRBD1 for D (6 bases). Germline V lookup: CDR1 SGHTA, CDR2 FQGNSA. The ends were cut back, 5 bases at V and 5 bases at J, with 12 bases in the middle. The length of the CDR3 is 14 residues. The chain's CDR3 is CASSLQGRNEKLFF. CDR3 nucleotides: TGTGCCAGCAGCCTACAGGGTCGGAATGAAAAACTGTTTTTT.

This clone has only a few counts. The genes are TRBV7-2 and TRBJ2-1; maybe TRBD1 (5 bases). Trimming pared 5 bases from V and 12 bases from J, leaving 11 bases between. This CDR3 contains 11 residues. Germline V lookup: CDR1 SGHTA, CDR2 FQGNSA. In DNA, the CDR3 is TGTGCCAGCAGCACCAAGGGGCTGCAGTTCTTC. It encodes CASSTKGLQFF.

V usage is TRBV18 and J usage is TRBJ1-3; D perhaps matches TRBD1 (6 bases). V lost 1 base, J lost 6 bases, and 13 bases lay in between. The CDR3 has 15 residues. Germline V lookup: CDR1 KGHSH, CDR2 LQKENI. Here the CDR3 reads CASSPLTGYPNTIYF. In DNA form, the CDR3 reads TGTGCCAGCTCACCACTTACAGGGTACCCAAACACCATATATTTT.

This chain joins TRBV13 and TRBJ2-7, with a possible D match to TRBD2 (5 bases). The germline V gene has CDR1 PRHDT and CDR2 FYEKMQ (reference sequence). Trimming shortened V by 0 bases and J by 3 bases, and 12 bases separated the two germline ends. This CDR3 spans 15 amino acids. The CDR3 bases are TGTGCCAGCAGCTTAGGACGGGATCTAAACTACGAGCAGTACTTC. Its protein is CASSLGRDLNYEQYF.

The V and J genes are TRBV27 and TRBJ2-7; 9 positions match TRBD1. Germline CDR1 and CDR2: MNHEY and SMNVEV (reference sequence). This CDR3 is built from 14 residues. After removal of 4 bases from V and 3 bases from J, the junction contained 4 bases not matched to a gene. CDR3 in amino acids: CASSSGTGFYEQYF. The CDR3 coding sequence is TGTGCCAGCAGTTCCGGGACAGGGTTCTACGAGCAGTACTTC.

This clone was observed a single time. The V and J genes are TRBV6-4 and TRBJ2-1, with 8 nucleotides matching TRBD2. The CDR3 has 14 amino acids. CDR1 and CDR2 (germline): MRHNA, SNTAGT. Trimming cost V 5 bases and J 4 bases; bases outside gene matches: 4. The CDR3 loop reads CASSPGGGYNEQFF. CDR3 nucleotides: TGTGCCAGCAGTCCCGGGGGGGGGTACAATGAGCAGTTCTTC.